This T cell receptor beta chain originates from a study of blood T cell repertoires in COVID-19. About the study: PBMCs, B-cell-depleted T cells, or T cells were the source of the cDNA or gDNA that made up the material.

CDR1 and CDR2 from the germline V gene are ENHRY and SYGVKD. V was clipped by 2 bases and J by 7 bases, with 8 bases between them. This CDR3 is built from 12 residues. This table comes from immunoSEQ multiplex PCR, and its TCRdb copy is limited to in-frame clones, with some not included. The table has about 380,000 clones, 85% seen once. Material for sequencing was peripheral blood. The chain carries TRBV10-3 and TRBJ1-1, with D unclear. The receptor was derived from a woman between 18 and 29 years old with acute or convalescent COVID-19. The CDR3 protein is CAISEERIEAFF. CDR3 DNA sequence: TGTGCCATCAGTGAGGAGAGGATTGAAGCTTTCTTT.